These 3 T cell receptor beta chains originate from one sample sequenced in a study of T cell repertoires in cytomegalovirus infection. One entry per CDR3 protein results from TCRdb running MiXCR on the reads. Among about 360,000 distinct CDR3 sequences listed, 15% to 20% were seen once. The specimen sequenced was PBMCs. The receptor set was obtained from a human donor in good health (CMV status not recorded). Some clones in this sample may be carry-over from other donors' samples.

This clonotype has a handful of counts. V usage is TRBV7-9 and J usage is TRBJ1-1; a weak D match, TRBD1 (5 bases). This CDR3 has 12 amino acids. Germline V lookup: CDR1 SEHNR, CDR2 FQNEAQ (reference sequence). V shed 7 bases and J shed 7 bases, with 13 bases lying between them. The CDR3 loop is CASNLETGEAFF. CDR3 coding DNA: TGTGCCAGCAACCTTGAAACAGGTGAAGCTTTCTTT.

The chain couples TRBV5-1 to TRBJ1-1, with D possibly matching TRBD1 (5 bases). Germline V gene data show CDR1 as SGHRS and CDR2 as YFSETQ. Between the trimmed V and J ends, which lost 4 bases and 7 bases, there was a span of 17 bases. CDR3 length: 14 amino acids. The CDR3 DNA follows: TGCGCCAGCAGCCGGGGCGGGTCGGGGAGTGAAGCTTTCTTT. Translated, it gives CASSRGGSGSEAFF.

This clonotype was recorded many times. V is TRBV14 and J is TRBJ2-7, with 9 bases that match TRBD1. The germline CDR1 and CDR2 sequences are SGHDN and FVKESK. The junction had 1 base not matched to a gene; V was cut back by 3 bases and J by 4 bases. This CDR3 has 13 amino acids. In DNA form, the CDR3 reads TGTGCCAGCAGCCAGGACAGGGGATACGAGCAGTACTTC. Translated: CASSQDRGYEQYF.